This T cell receptor beta chain was identified during a study of CD8 T cells in ankylosing spondylitis. Broader study findings: A motif of eight or nine highly homologous TCR beta variants was seen as apparently characteristic of ankylosing spondylitis blood. Disease-linked clones were reportedly significantly enriched in matched ankylosing spondylitis synovial fluid.

This clonotype was counted many times. What it recognizes is unknown. Preparation of TCR beta libraries was done by quantitative 5'-RACE with molecular barcodes. TCRdb reprocessed the 5' RACE reads with MiXCR, giving one entry per CDR3 protein. The table records 130,000 or so distinct CDR3 sequences, about 7% of them present only once. Germline values: CDR1 SGHRS, CDR2 YFSETQ. Unmatched junction bases numbered 4, after V lost 2 bases and J lost 2 bases. The CDR3 has 16 residues. Source material: blood, either unsorted or a sorted T cell fraction (not recorded which). The J gene is TRBJ2-1, the V gene TRBV5-1, with 10 bases that match TRBD2. The source is a male donor with ankylosing spondylitis or in good health (not recorded which). CDR3 in amino acids: CASSFYLAGAYNEQFF. CDR3 nucleotide sequence: TGCGCCAGCAGCTTCTATCTAGCGGGGGCCTACAATGAGCAGTTCTTC.